The clone carrying this TCR beta chain was detected a few times. This entry comes from a study of CD8+ T cells in alopecia areata. For the study at large: In an open-label trial, patients got 5 to 10 mg tofacitinib twice daily.

Once RNA had been extracted, it was reverse transcribed into cDNA to act as the sequencing template. The method was immunoSEQ multiplex PCR; TCRdb's version includes in-frame clones alone and lacks a portion of them. The repertoire includes more than 75,000 clones, less than 50% of them detected once, and 1.3% sits in the top ten. Obtained from alopecia areata patients were lesional scalp punch biopsies along with peripheral blood. Per germline, CDR1 MDHEN and CDR2 SYDVKM. Trimming removed 2 bases from V and 2 bases from J, with 9 bases in between. This CDR3 has 15 amino acids. The chain is built from TRBV28 and TRBJ2-2; the D gene is possibly TRBD2 (6 bases). Sequencing was done on a sample of CD4+ T cells sorted from blood. This sequence was found in a human donor with alopecia areata. CDR3 nucleotide sequence: TGTGCCAGCAGTTTAGGAGGGGTTAACACCGGGGAGCTGTTTTTT. Translated, it gives CASSLGGVNTGELFF.